This T cell receptor (beta chain) was captured by sequencing in a study of T cell changes during pregnancy in multiple sclerosis. Germline loops: CDR1 SEHNR, CDR2 FQNEAQ (reference sequence). The CDR3 runs 14 residues. V lost 2 bases and J 2 bases, leaving 9 bases between the germline ends. Profiling relied on immunoSEQ multiplex PCR, and the TCRdb table lists in-frame clones only, not all of them. This sample yields around 30,000 clones, of which more than 85% are seen a single time; 0.41% belongs to the top ten. The source of this sequence is a female donor with multiple sclerosis, enrolled in a pregnancy study. The chain couples TRBV7-9 to TRBJ1-1; possible D gene TRBD1, 6 bases. The source material was CD4+ T cells from peripheral blood mononuclear cells, sampled in the second trimester of pregnancy. CDR3 DNA: TGTGCCAGCAGCTTACAGGGGTTCAACACTGAAGCTTTCTTT. This gives the protein CASSLQGFNTEAFF.